These 23 T cell receptor beta chains came from one sample sequenced in a study of cytomegalovirus exposure and HLA in healthy donors. Researchers ran the PCR with 60 Vbeta and 13 Jbeta primers. Profiled with immunoSEQ multiplex PCR; TCRdb holds only in-frame clones, not every one. The sample includes about 120,000 clones, about 80% seen only once; the top ten take 9.5% to 15%. The material sequenced was PBMCs. These receptors were collected from a woman in her thirties or forties in good health and CMV-seropositive.

This clone was observed once. V and J are TRBV4-2 and TRBJ2-2; no reliable D call. The V and J ends lost 0 bases and 5 bases respectively, with 13 bases between them. CDR3 length: 16 residues. Per the germline V gene, CDR1 is LGHNA and CDR2 is YNFKEQ. CDR3 sequence (DNA): TGTGCCAGCAGCCAAGAGGTTCAAGGCAGGACCGGGGAGCTGTTTTTT. This encodes CASSQEVQGRTGELFF.

CDR3 sequence: CAGSSGGLQETQYF. The CDR3 region has the DNA TGTGCCGGCTCTAGCGGGGGGCTCCAAGAGACCCAGTACTTC. V is TRBV7-2 and J is TRBJ2-5; 11 bases align to TRBD2. The CDR3 sequence is 14 residues long. CDR1 is SGHTA and CDR2 is FQGNSA in the germline V gene. V was pared by 11 bases and J by 1 base, with 6 bases of the junction left unmatched. The variable domain in full, with the rest retrieved from reference TRBV7-2 and TRBJ2-5, is GAGVSQSPSNKVTEKGKDVELRCDPISGHTALYWYRQSLGQGLEFLIYFQGNSAPDKSGLPSDRFSAERTGGSVSTLTIQRTQQEDSAVYLCAGSSGGLQETQYFGPGTRLLVL.

A few counts support this clone. V is TRBV29-1 and J is TRBJ1-1; the D is unclear. Trimming removed 4 bases at V and 5 bases at J, with 14 bases between. This CDR3 has 13 amino acids. Germline CDR1 reads SQVTM; CDR2 reads ANQGSEA. The DNA of the CDR3 is TGCAGCGTTGTGGGCCTCCGGAGGACTGAAGCTTTCTTT. Translation gives CSVVGLRRTEAFF.

This clone has more than one count but fewer than ten. The chain carries TRBV5-1 and TRBJ2-3, with 8 bases matching TRBD1. The CDR3 has 14 residues. The V segment lost 0 bases and the J segment 6 bases; nucleotides outside the gene matches: 3. Germline V gives CDR1 SGHRS, CDR2 YFSETQ. The CDR3 DNA follows: TGCGCCAGCAGCTTGGCGCAGGGGGCCGATACGCAGTATTTT. Amino acids: CASSLAQGADTQYF.

The chain has TRBV6-5 and TRBJ1-1; 10 nucleotides align to TRBD1. The V gene end was trimmed by 5 bases and the J gene end by 10 bases; junction bases not matched to a gene: 13. The CDR3 contains 15 residues. From germline, CDR1 is MNHEY and CDR2 SVGAGI. The CDR3 reads CASSRPGQGPLTAFF. The CDR3 DNA reads TGTGCCAGCAGTCGACCGGGACAGGGGCCCCTAACAGCTTTCTTT.

The chain links TRBV12-5 to TRBJ2-5, with D possibly matching TRBD1 (5 bases). The CDR3 covers 14 residues. V lost 3 bases and J lost 2, with 10 bases in between. Germline assignment: CDR1 LGHNT and CDR2 FRNRAP. The DNA of the CDR3 is TGTGCTAGTGGTTTAACAGGAATGCAAGAGACCCAGTACTTC. Its protein is CASGLTGMQETQYF.

V is TRBV7-9 and J is TRBJ2-1, with 12 bases identical to TRBD2. Germline V gene lookup returns CDR1 SEHNR and CDR2 FQNEAQ (reference sequence). CDR3 size: 15 residues. The J segment lost 9 bases and the V segment lost 1 base, leaving 4 bases of the junction unmatched. CDR3 sequence: CASSLVRGLAGEQFF. The CDR3 DNA reads TGTGCCAGCAGCTTAGTGCGGGGACTAGCGGGTGAGCAGTTCTTC.

The gene calls are TRBV10-3 and TRBJ2-2; D may be TRBD2 (7 bases). This CDR3 has 14 amino acids. Germline loops: CDR1 ENHRY, CDR2 SYGVKD. Trimming shortened V by 8 bases and J by 7 bases, and 17 bases separated the two germline ends. Here the CDR3 DNA reads TGTGCCATCCGCACGGGGGGCCAGGGCGGGGAGCTGTTTTTT. Translating gives CAIRTGGQGGELFF.

This chain links TRBV9 with TRBJ1-3; D may be TRBD1 (5 bases). The CDR3 covers 15 residues. The V gene's germline CDR1 is SGDLS and CDR2 YYNGEE. Deletions cut 5 bases from V and 3 bases from J, with 15 bases between. The CDR3 here is CASRRDSSYGNTIYF. In DNA, the CDR3 is TGTGCCAGCAGGCGGGACTCGAGTTATGGAAACACCATATATTTT.

The chain joins TRBV14 to TRBJ1-1; 7 bases fit TRBD1. Germline V gene data show CDR1 as SGHDN and CDR2 as FVKESK. V shed 8 bases, J shed 0 bases, and the junction held 3 bases outside the gene matches. The CDR3 runs to 13 residues. The CDR3 nucleotides read TGTGCCAGCGGAGGGGGCCTGAACACTGAAGCTTTCTTT. This encodes CASGGGLNTEAFF.

This clone was seen only a few times. The CDR3 spells CASSQSGINQPQHF. In DNA form, the CDR3 reads TGTGCCAGCAGCCAATCGGGAATCAATCAGCCCCAGCATTTT. V and J are TRBV14 and TRBJ1-5; no firm D call. Germline CDR1 SGHDN, CDR2 FVKESK. Trimming stripped 2 bases from V and 3 bases from J, with 8 bases between. The CDR3 sequence is 14 residues long.

This clone was picked up a small number of times. The CDR3 DNA is TGTGCCAGCAGCCGGGGGGGAGCGGAAGAGACCCAGTACTTC. Translating gives CASSRGGAEETQYF. The V call is TRBV7-2, the J call TRBJ2-5; 8 bases line up with TRBD2. The germline V gene has CDR1 SGHTA and CDR2 FQGNSA. This CDR3 spans 14 amino acids. The trim removed 5 bases at V and 3 bases at J, leaving 5 bases unmatched.

The rearrangement joins TRBV10-1 to TRBJ1-3; a weak D match, TRBD1 (6 bases). This CDR3 has 15 amino acids. V dropped 7 bases and J dropped 0 bases, with 13 bases sitting between them. Germline values: CDR1 WNHNN, CDR2 SYGVQD (reference sequence). CDR3 protein: CASKDADSSGNTIYF. For the CDR3, the DNA is TGCGCCAGCAAGGATGCGGACAGCTCTGGAAACACCATATATTTT.

The gene calls are TRBV5-1 and TRBJ1-2, with TRBD1 as a possible D gene (6 bases). Trimming shortened V by 3 bases and J by 5 bases, and 11 bases separated the two germline ends. CDR3 length: 13 residues. Germline values: CDR1 SGHRS, CDR2 YFSETQ. CDR3 in DNA: TGCGCCAGCAGCTGGGACACCGAATATGGCTACACCTTC. Translation: CASSWDTEYGYTF.

The genes are TRBV5-6 and TRBJ2-5, with 16 bases aligning to TRBD2. Germline CDR1 SGHDT, CDR2 YYEEEE. Unmatched junction bases numbered 2, after V lost 0 bases and J lost 3 bases. The CDR3 covers 17 residues. The CDR3 DNA sequence: TGTGCCAGCAGCTTGGTGGGACTAGCGGGGGGGAAAGAGACCCAGTACTTC. Encoded protein: CASSLVGLAGGKETQYF.

V is TRBV19 and J is TRBJ2-2, with 13 nucleotides matching TRBD2. With 5 bases clipped from V and 3 bases from J, the junction kept 6 bases outside the gene matches. This CDR3 contains 17 residues. The germline V gene encodes CDR1 LNHDA and CDR2 SQIVND (reference sequence). The CDR3 region is CASSALAGGPDTGELFF. The CDR3 DNA is TGTGCCAGTAGTGCACTAGCGGGGGGGCCAGACACCGGGGAGCTGTTTTTT.

The chain is built from TRBV30 and TRBJ2-1, with TRBD2 matching 8 bases. The length of the CDR3 is 15 residues. The V and J ends lost 0 bases and 6 bases, in that order; junction bases with no gene match: 7. CDR1 GTSNPN and CDR2 SVGIG come from the germline V gene (reference sequence). DNA of the CDR3: TGTGCCTGGAGTGTACGGGGGGGGCGAGTCAATGAGCAGTTCTTC. Translated, it gives CAWSVRGGRVNEQFF.

The chain carries TRBV4-1 and TRBJ1-6; D is undetermined. Trimming shortened V by 2 bases and J by 7 bases, and 15 bases separated the two germline ends. CDR3 length: 16 residues. The germline V gene encodes CDR1 MGHRA and CDR2 YSYEKL. The CDR3 loop is CASSQIPGLPNSPLHF. The DNA for the CDR3 is TGCGCCAGCAGCCAAATTCCCGGTTTGCCGAATTCACCCCTCCACTTT.

The chain carries TRBV18 and TRBJ1-2, with 10 bases matching TRBD1. The CDR3 loop spans 15 amino acids. The V gene end was trimmed by 8 bases and the J gene end by 7 bases; junction bases not matched to a gene: 13. The germline CDR1 and CDR2 sequences are KGHSH and LQKENI. Here the CDR3 DNA reads TGTGCCAGCCGCGAGTCGTACGGGACAGGGGCTGGCTACACCTTC. Amino acid sequence: CASRESYGTGAGYTF.

The chain couples TRBV7-9 to TRBJ2-3, with 15 bases matching TRBD2. Germline V gene sequence: CDR1 SEHNR, CDR2 FQNEAQ (reference sequence). Unmatched junction bases numbered 7, after V lost 6 bases and J lost 6 bases. The CDR3 has 16 residues. This CDR3 is CASRWTSGGARDTQYF. The CDR3 region has the DNA TGTGCCAGCAGATGGACTAGCGGGGGGGCGAGGGATACGCAGTATTTT.

This clone came up once. The V and J genes are TRBV4-2 and TRBJ2-3; 9 bases are shared with TRBD2. The trim removed 0 bases at V and 2 bases at J, leaving 9 bases unmatched. The CDR3 length is 18 residues. Germline V gene sequence: CDR1 LGHNA, CDR2 YNFKEQ. CDR3 nucleotide sequence: TGTGCCAGCAGCCAAGATCAAGGATTAGCGGGGGTCACAGATACGCAGTATTTT. Translated: CASSQDQGLAGVTDTQYF.

The chain couples TRBV29-1 to TRBJ2-3; 8 nucleotides agree with TRBD2. Looked up from germline, CDR1 is SQVTM and CDR2 is ANQGSEA. The V and J ends lost 5 bases and 4 bases, in that order; junction bases with no gene match: 5. The CDR3 totals 13 residues. The chain's CDR3 is CSVPGLGADTQYF. For the CDR3, the DNA is TGCAGCGTTCCGGGACTAGGAGCAGATACGCAGTATTTT.

The chain carries TRBV18 and TRBJ2-7; D is unresolved. Germline CDR1 KGHSH, CDR2 LQKENI. V was trimmed by 0 bases and J by 6 bases, leaving 6 bases between them. This CDR3 contains 12 residues. Written as DNA, the CDR3 is TGTGCCAGCTCACCACCGGTCGGCGAGCAGTACTTC. Translation gives CASSPPVGEQYF.